This TCR beta chain was observed in a study of shared clonotypes between healthy human individuals. Assay execution proceeded at the deep level. The protocol was immunoSEQ multiplex PCR, while the TCRdb copy is restricted to in-frame clones and leaves out a portion. This table has 2 million to 2.5 million clones, roughly 93% appearing once. Remarks on this clone: This same CDR3 is encoded by further DNA sequences in the sample.

Germline-derived CDR1 and CDR2 are MDHEN and SYDVKM. Trimming left V 2 bases short and J 8 bases short, with 6 bases between. CDR3 length equals 11 residues. The sequenced sample was naive CD4+ T cells from PBMCs. The subset denotes: CD45RA+ positively selected. The origin of this receptor is a man in his late teens or twenties in good health. Some clones in this sample may be carry-over from other donors' samples. The rearrangement links TRBV28 to TRBJ1-2; the D is unclear. The CDR3 is CASSLVGGYTF. In DNA, the CDR3 is TGTGCCAGCAGTTTAGTGGGCGGCTACACCTTC.